One sample yielded the 9 T cell receptor beta chains listed below, sequenced in a study of blood T cell repertoires in COVID-19. The data were produced by immunoSEQ multiplex PCR, yet TCRdb's version contains in-frame clones alone and is incomplete. The table shows tens of thousands of clones, with 85% to 90% occurring only once. Sequencing input: peripheral blood. These receptor sequences come from a man in his 70s with active COVID-19.

The rearrangement uses TRBV12-3 or TRBV12-4 and TRBJ1-1; the D gene is possibly TRBD1 (6 bases). This CDR3 has 13 residues. Trimming pared 6 bases from V and 0 bases from J, leaving 8 bases between. CDR3: CASSRTVNTEAFF. CDR3 coding DNA: TGTGCCAGCAGCCGGACAGTGAACACTGAAGCTTTCTTT.

The J gene is TRBJ2-5, the V gene TRBV9, with D tentatively TRBD2 (6 bases). The CDR3 runs 15 residues. The ends were cut back, 3 bases at V and 5 bases at J, with 17 bases in the middle. CDR1 and CDR2 (germline): SGDLS, YYNGEE. The CDR3 nucleotides are TGTGCCAGCAGCGCGGGACTCCAGCCCAGGGAGACCCAGTACTTC. Its translation is CASSAGLQPRETQYF.

V and J are TRBV4-3 and TRBJ2-2, with TRBD1 matching over 7 bases. V shed 0 bases, J shed 4 bases, and the junction held 11 bases outside the gene matches. Germline CDR1 is LGHNA and CDR2 is YSLEER. This CDR3 has 18 residues. In DNA form, the CDR3 reads TGCGCCAGCAGCCAAGAGGTGCTGAGGGGGCCCCCCACCGGGGAGCTGTTTTTT. This sequence encodes CASSQEVLRGPPTGELFF.

CDR3 DNA: TGTGCCAGCAGCCAATACGGGCAAGAGACCCAGTACTTC. It codes for CASSQYGQETQYF. The V call is TRBV3-1 (or the pseudogene TRBV3-2), the J call TRBJ2-5; D gene uncertain. This CDR3 contains 13 residues. The V end was cut by 2 bases, the J end by 2 bases, with 6 bases between. CDR1 is LGHDT, CDR2 YNNKEL, per germline (reference sequence).

This clone was seen a single time. The chain is built from TRBV24-1 and TRBJ2-3, with 11 nucleotides matching TRBD2. The CDR3 is made up of 18 amino acids. V shed 4 bases, J shed 3 bases, and the junction held 11 bases outside the gene matches. Germline assignment: CDR1 KGHDR and CDR2 SFDVKD. CDR3 DNA sequence: TGTGCCACCAGTGACCGACAATTAGCGGGGGGGCGAACAGATACGCAGTATTTT. It specifies CATSDRQLAGGRTDTQYF.

This clone was picked up one time. V usage is TRBV19 and J usage is TRBJ1-2, with a tentative D call TRBD1 (5 bases). There are 13 residues in the CDR3. Germline lookup yields CDR1 LNHDA and CDR2 SQIVND (reference sequence). Between the trimmed V and J ends, which lost 6 bases and 2 bases, there was a span of 10 bases. The CDR3 region has the DNA TGTGCCAGTAGCCAGGGAGGGAACTATGGCTACACCTTC. Translated, it gives CASSQGGNYGYTF.

V usage is TRBV7-6 and J usage is TRBJ1-1; the match to TRBD1 covers 8 bases. CDR3 length: 15 amino acids. Germline V gene sequence: CDR1 SGHVS, CDR2 FNYEAQ. The junction had 4 bases not matched to a gene; V was cut back by 1 base and J by 3 bases. The CDR3, as DNA: TGTGCCAGCAGCTTAGGATCAGGGGGCCACACTGAAGCTTTCTTT. It specifies CASSLGSGGHTEAFF.

The CDR3 region is CASSFGRTRRETQYF. The CDR3 DNA is TGTGCCAGCAGCTTCGGCCGGACAAGACGAGAGACCCAGTACTTC. V and J are TRBV5-4 and TRBJ2-5; D may be TRBD1 (5 bases). The CDR3 consists of 15 residues. CDR1 and CDR2 (germline): SGHNT, YYREEE (reference sequence). Trimming took 2 bases from V and 4 from J, leaving 15 bases between them.

This chain connects TRBV5-4 to TRBJ1-6; 9 bases line up with TRBD1. CDR1 and CDR2 from the germline V gene are SGHNT and YYREEE (reference sequence). The CDR3 has 15 amino acids. The ends lost 3 bases at V and 9 bases at J; junction bases unmatched: 7. In DNA form, the CDR3 reads TGTGCCAGCAGCTCCACGGGACAGGGTGCTTCACCCCTCCACTTT. Residues: CASSSTGQGASPLHF.